This T cell receptor (beta chain) was identified during a study of beta chain features in type 1 diabetes. Expressed TCRB transcripts were sequenced after all isolated RNA was converted to cDNA. Libraries were prepared by immunoSEQ multiplex PCR; TCRdb keeps only in-frame clonotypes and omits some of them. Among over 150,000 clones listed, 9% to 12% were seen once. In its sample, this clone was seen a few times. Its antigen is not identified. The junction differs from germline at one of its ends, possibly a read error. Whole-study results and caveats: Patients with Type 1 diabetes showed moderately but significantly shorter TCRB CDR3s in all four CD4+ subsets. Among type 1 diabetes patients, VDJ junctions had fewer insertions and more deletions.

Germline assignment: CDR1 SGHTA and CDR2 FQGNSA. CDR3 size: 13 residues. Purities in excess of 95% were seen in all sorted populations. J is TRBJ1-2 and V is TRBV7-2; 8 nucleotides match TRBD1. The TCR was taken from a man aged 30 to 39 with type 1 diabetes. Sequencing was carried out using central memory CD4+ T cells from blood. CDR3 in DNA: TGTGCCAGCAACTTACCGGGACAGGAGTACTACACCTTC. Translating gives CASNLPGQEYYTF.